One and the same sample provided the 9 T cell receptor beta chains below, sequenced in a study of T cell repertoires in cytomegalovirus infection. Their cognate antigens are unknown. MiXCR, applied by TCRdb to the reads, yields one record per CDR3 protein. The top ten hold roughly an eighth of the sample, which has some 920,000 distinct CDR3 sequences, roughly 30% seen once. Specimen: cultured CD8+ T cells from PBMCs, collected from culture after CMV antigen stimulation. All receptors derive from a human donor in good health (CMV status not recorded). Some clones in this sample may be carry-over from other donors' samples.

J is TRBJ2-3 and V is TRBV3-1; D is perhaps TRBD1 (5 bases). Germline V gives CDR1 LGHDT, CDR2 YNNKEL (reference sequence). The CDR3 sequence is 16 residues long. V was shortened by 0 bases and J by 0 bases, with 10 bases between the two germline ends. The chain's CDR3 is CASSQETVLSTDTQYF. DNA of the CDR3: TGTGCCAGCAGCCAAGAGACAGTTCTTAGCACAGATACGCAGTATTTT.

Note on this clonotype: A much larger clone is a single base away; this may be a read error. V and J are TRBV7-2 and TRBJ2-1, with TRBD2 as a possible D gene (7 bases). The CDR3 loop spans 16 amino acids. Germline V gene lookup returns CDR1 SGHTA and CDR2 FQGNSA. CDR3 sequence: CASSLARGGAYDEQFF. DNA of the CDR3: TGTGCCAGCAGCTTAGCGCGAGGGGGGGCCTACGATGAGCAGTTCTTC.

This clonotype was counted a few times. V and J are TRBV28 and TRBJ1-1; D not resolved. Germline values: CDR1 MDHEN, CDR2 SYDVKM. The CDR3 extends over 16 amino acids. Trimming shortened V by 3 bases and J by 1 base, and 15 bases separated the two germline ends. CDR3 DNA sequence: TGTGCCAGCAGTTTGCCTAGTCCGACGGGGAACACTGAAGCTTTCTTT. It is translated as CASSLPSPTGNTEAFF.

The gene calls are TRBV19 and TRBJ2-1, with a tentative D call TRBD2 (6 bases). CDR1 is LNHDA, CDR2 SQIVND, per germline (reference sequence). The CDR3 sequence is 19 residues long. V dropped 5 bases and J dropped 6 bases, with 29 bases sitting between them. The CDR3 loop reads CASSGGHSPTTGLFNEQFF. For the CDR3, the DNA is TGTGCCAGTAGTGGGGGTCATAGTCCCACCACGGGACTCTTCAATGAGCAGTTCTTC.

The chain carries TRBV12-3 or TRBV12-4 and TRBJ2-7; D possibly uses TRBD1 or TRBD2 (7 bases each). V lost 5 bases to trimming and J lost 0 bases, with 20 bases between them. The CDR3 runs 17 residues. The CDR3 nucleotides are TGTGCCAGCAGTCCGACAGGGTTAGGGGGGGGCTCCTACGAGCAGTACTTC. Translating it yields CASSPTGLGGGSYEQYF.

This clonotype was counted only a few times. This chain connects TRBV6-2 or TRBV6-3 to TRBJ2-7; 7 bases are a match to TRBD1. Germline assignment: CDR1 MNHEY and CDR2 SVGEGT. The length of the CDR3 is 16 residues. Trimming took 5 bases from V and 4 from J; bases not matched to a gene: 14. CDR3 coding DNA: TGTGCCAGCAGTAATCCGGGACAGCGACCCCTTTACGAGCAGTACGTC. It encodes CASSNPGQRPLYEQYV.

This clonotype showed up just a few times. The CDR3 nucleotides read TGTGCCAGCAGCGGCCGGGACAGGGGTCCCTACGAGCAGTACGTC. This translates into CASSGRDRGPYEQYV. V is TRBV6-2 or TRBV6-3 and J is TRBJ2-7; 10 bases fit TRBD1. Germline V CDR1 and CDR2: MNHEY, SVGEGT. Trimming took 6 bases from V and 2 from J; bases not matched to a gene: 7. The CDR3 runs to 15 residues.

There are a few counts of this clonotype. V gene TRBV9 combines with J gene TRBJ2-2, with 12 positions matching TRBD2. The length of the CDR3 is 16 residues. V lost 3 bases, J lost 4 bases, and 4 bases stayed unmatched. Germline V CDR1 and CDR2: SGDLS, YYNGEE. The CDR3 region has the DNA TGTGCCAGCAGCGGACTAGCGGGGGAGTTCACCGGGGAGCTGTTTTTT. Its protein product is CASSGLAGEFTGELFF. Filled out from reference TRBV9 and TRBJ2-2, the complete variable domain reads DSGVTQTPKHLITATGQRVTLRCSPRSGDLSVYWYQQSLDQGLQFLIQYYNGEERAKGNILERFSAQQFPDLHSELNLSSLELGDSALYFCASSGLAGEFTGELFFGEGSRLTVL.

CDR3 sequence (DNA): TGTGCCAGCAGCAAGGCCAGCAGAGGCTCTGAGACCCAGTACTTC. This gives the protein CASSKASRGSETQYF. The V and J genes are TRBV27 and TRBJ2-5; D gene uncertain. V was shortened by 6 bases and J by 5 bases, with 19 bases between the two germline ends. Germline V gene sequence: CDR1 MNHEY, CDR2 SMNVEV (reference sequence). The CDR3 contains 15 residues.